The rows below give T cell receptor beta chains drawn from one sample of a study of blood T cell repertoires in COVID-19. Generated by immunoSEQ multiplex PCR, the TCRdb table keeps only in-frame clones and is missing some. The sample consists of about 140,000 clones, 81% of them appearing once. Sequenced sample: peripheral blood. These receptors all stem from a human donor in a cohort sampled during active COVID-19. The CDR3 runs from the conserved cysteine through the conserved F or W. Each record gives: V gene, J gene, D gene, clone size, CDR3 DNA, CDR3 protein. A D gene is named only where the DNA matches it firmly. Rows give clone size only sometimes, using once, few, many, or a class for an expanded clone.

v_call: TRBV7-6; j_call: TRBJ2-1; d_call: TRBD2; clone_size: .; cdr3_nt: TGTGCCAGCAGAAGACTAGCGGGAGGGTTAAGCTCCAATGAGCAGTTCTTC; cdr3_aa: CASRRLAGGLSSNEQFF
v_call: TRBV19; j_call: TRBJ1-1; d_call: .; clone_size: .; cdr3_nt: TGTGCCAGTAGAAGAGGGGGGGGGACTAACACTGAAGCTTTCTTT; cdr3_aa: CASRRGGGTNTEAFF
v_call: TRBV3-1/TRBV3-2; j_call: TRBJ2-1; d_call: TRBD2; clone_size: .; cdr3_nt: TGTGCCAGCAGCCGAGAAGCGGGAGGCCCGGATGAGCAGTTCTTC; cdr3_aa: CASSREAGGPDEQFF
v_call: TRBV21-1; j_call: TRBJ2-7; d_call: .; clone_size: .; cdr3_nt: TGTGCCAGCAGCAAAGTGGAGGAGGGCCGGGACGAGCAGTACTTC; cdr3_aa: CASSKVEEGRDEQYF
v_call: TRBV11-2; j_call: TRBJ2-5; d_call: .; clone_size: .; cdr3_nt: TGTGCCAGCAGCTTAGCTTGGGGCCGGGAGACCCAGTACTTC; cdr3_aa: CASSLAWGRETQYF
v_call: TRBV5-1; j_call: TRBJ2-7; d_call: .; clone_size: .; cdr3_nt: TGCGCCAGCAGCTTGGAAAGGCGAGGGGGATCTTACGAGCAGTACTTC; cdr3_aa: CASSLERRGGSYEQYF
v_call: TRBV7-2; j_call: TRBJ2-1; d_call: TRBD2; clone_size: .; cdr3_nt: TGTGCCAGCAGCTTAATCCTAGCGGGAGGCGGCAATGAGCAGTTCTTC; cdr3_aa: CASSLILAGGGNEQFF
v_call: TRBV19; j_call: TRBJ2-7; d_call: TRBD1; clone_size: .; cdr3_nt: TGTGCCAGTAGTCGACAGGGGAACGAGCAGTACTTC; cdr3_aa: CASSRQGNEQYF
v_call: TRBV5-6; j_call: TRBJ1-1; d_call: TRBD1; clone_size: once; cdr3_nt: TGTGCCAGCAGCCATTTTACCGGGGGACAGGGAGAGTCTCACACTGAAGCTTTCTTT; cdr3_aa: CASSHFTGGQGESHTEAFF
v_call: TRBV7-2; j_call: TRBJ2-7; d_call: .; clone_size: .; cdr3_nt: TGTGCCAGCAGCCGGGTTAGTCAGGGCCGATACGAGCAGTACTTC; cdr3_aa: CASSRVSQGRYEQYF
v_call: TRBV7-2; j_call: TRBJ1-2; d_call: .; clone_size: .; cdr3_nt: TGTGCCAGCAGCTTAGGATCAGGGATCTATGGCTACACCTTC; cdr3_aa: CASSLGSGIYGYTF
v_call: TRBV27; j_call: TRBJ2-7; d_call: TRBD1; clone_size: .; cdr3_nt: TGTGCCAGCACCACGAGACAGGGAATCTCCTACGAGCAGTACTTC; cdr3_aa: CASTTRQGISYEQYF
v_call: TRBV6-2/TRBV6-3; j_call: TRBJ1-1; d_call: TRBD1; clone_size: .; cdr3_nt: TGTGCCAGCAGCCCAGGGACAGGTAGGCCGAACACTGAAGCTTTCTTT; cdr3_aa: CASSPGTGRPNTEAFF
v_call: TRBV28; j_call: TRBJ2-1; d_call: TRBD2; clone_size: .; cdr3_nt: TGTGCCAGCAGTTGGTCTAGCGGGAGTGTGGGCAATGAGCAGTTCTTC; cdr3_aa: CASSWSSGSVGNEQFF
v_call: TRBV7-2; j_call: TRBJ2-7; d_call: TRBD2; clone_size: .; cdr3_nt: TGTGCCAGCAGAGCCGGCGGTGGGGGAGGGCGTCCCTACGAGCAGTACTTC; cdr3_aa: CASRAGGGGGRPYEQYF
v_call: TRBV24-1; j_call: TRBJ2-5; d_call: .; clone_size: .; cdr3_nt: TGTGCCACCAGTGATTTGCAAGTACAGGGAGAGACCCAGTACTTC; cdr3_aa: CATSDLQVQGETQYF
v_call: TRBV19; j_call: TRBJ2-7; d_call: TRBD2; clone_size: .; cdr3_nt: TGTGCCAGTACAGGGAGGGTAGGCGAGCAGTACTTC; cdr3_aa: CASTGRVGEQYF
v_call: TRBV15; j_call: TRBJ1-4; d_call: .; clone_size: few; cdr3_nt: TGTGCCACCAGCTCCGGGCGGGGGGTGGCTGTCGACGAACTGTTTTTT; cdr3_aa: CATSSGRGVAVDELFF
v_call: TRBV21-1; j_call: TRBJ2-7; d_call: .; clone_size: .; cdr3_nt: TGTGCCAGCAGCAAAGGTTTGAGGATTAGCTCCTACGAGCAGTACTTC; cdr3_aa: CASSKGLRISSYEQYF
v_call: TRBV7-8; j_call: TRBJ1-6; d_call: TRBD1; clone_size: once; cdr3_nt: TGTGCCAGCAGCGGTCAGGGGGCGAACACTGGTTCACCCCTCCACTTT; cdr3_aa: CASSGQGANTGSPLHF
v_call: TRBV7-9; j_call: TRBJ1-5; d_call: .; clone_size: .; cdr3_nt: TGTGCCAGCAGCTTATCGGGGATTAGCAATCAGCCCCAGCATTTT; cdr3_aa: CASSLSGISNQPQHF
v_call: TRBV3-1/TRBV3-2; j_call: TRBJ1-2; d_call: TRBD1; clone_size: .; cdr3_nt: TGTGCCAGCAGCCAAGAGACGCTCGACAGGGCACGTGGCTACACCTTC; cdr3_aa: CASSQETLDRARGYTF
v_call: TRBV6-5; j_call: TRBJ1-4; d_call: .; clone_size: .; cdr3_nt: TGTGCCAGCAGGCCCACAGGCCGCACTGAAAAACTGTTTTTT; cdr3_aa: CASRPTGRTEKLFF
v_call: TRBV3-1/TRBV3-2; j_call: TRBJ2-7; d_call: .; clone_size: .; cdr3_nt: TGTGCCAGCAGCCAAGCGACAGCCCCCTCCTACGAGCAGTACTTC; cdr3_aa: CASSQATAPSYEQYF
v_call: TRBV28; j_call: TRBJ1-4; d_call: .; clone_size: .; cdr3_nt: TGTGGGGCGAGGGGGGGTACTGAAAAACTGTTTTTT; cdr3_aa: CGARGGTEKLFF
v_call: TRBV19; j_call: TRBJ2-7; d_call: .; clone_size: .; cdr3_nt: TGTGCCAGTAGCACCCGAGGAGGGTGGTACGAGCAGTACTTC; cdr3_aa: CASSTRGGWYEQYF
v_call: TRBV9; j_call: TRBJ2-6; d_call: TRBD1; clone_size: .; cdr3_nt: TGTGCCAGCAGCGTAGAGGACAGGGGACGCTCTGGGGCCAACGTCCTGACTTTC; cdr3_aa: CASSVEDRGRSGANVLTF
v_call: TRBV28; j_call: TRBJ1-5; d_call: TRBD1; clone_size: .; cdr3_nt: TGTGCCAGCACCGACAGGGTGGAGCAGCCCCAGCATTTT; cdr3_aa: CASTDRVEQPQHF
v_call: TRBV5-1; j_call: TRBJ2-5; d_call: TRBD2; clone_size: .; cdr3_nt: TGCGCCAGCAGCTTGGGGGCTAGCGGGATGGGGGAGACCCAGTACTTC; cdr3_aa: CASSLGASGMGETQYF
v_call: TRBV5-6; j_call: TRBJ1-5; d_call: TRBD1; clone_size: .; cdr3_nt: TGTGCCAGCAGCTTGGGGGGACAGAGAAATCAGCCCCAGCATTTT; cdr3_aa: CASSLGGQRNQPQHF